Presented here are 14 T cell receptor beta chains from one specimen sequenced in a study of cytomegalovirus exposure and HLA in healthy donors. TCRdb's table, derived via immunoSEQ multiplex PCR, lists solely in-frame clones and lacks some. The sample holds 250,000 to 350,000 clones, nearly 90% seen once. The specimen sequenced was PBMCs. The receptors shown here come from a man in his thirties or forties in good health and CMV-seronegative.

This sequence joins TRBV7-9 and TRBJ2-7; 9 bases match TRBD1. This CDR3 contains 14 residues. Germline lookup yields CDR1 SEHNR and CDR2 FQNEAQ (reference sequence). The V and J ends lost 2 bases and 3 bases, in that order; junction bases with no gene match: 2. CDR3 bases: TGTGCCAGCAGCTTACCGACAGGGGGCTACGAGCAGTACTTC. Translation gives CASSLPTGGYEQYF.

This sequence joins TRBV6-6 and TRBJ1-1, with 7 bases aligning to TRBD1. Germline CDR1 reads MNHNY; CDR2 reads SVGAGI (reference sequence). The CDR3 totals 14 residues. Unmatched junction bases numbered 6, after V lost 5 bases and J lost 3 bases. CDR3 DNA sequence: TGTGCCAGCAGTAGCCAGGGGGGCGACACTGAAGCTTTCTTT. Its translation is CASSSQGGDTEAFF.

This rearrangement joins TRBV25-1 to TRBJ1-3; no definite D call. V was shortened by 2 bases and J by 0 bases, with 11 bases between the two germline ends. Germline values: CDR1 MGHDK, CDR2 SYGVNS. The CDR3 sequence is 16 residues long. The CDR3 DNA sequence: TGTGCCAGCAGTGAACACTTAGCAAGCTCTGGAAACACCATATATTTT. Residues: CASSEHLASSGNTIYF. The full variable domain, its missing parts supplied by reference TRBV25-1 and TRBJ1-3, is EADIYQTPRYLVIGTGKKITLECSQTMGHDKMYWYQQDPGMELHLIHYSYGVNSTEKGDLSSESTVSRIRTEHFPLTLESARPSHTSQYLCASSEHLASSGNTIYFGEGSWLTVV.

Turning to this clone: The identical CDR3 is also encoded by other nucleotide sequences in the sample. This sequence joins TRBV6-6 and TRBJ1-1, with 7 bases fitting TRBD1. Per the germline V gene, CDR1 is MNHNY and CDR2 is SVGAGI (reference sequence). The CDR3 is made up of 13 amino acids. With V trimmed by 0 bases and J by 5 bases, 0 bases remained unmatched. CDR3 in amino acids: CASSYSTGTEAFF. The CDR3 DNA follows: TGTGCCAGCAGTTACTCGACAGGGACTGAAGCTTTCTTT.

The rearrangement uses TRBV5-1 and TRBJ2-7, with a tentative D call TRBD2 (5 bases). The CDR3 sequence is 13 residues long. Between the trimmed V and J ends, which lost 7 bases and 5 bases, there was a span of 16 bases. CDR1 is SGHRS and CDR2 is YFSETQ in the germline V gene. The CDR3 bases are TGCGCCAGCGGGAGAGGGCCAGGTAACGAGCAGTACTTC. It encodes CASGRGPGNEQYF.

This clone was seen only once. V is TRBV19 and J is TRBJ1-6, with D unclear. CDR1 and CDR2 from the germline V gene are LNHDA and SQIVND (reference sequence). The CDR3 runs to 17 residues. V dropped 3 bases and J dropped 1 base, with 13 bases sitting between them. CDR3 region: CASSIVFGMSYNSPLHF. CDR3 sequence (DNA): TGTGCCAGTAGTATCGTTTTCGGGATGTCCTATAATTCACCCCTCCACTTT.

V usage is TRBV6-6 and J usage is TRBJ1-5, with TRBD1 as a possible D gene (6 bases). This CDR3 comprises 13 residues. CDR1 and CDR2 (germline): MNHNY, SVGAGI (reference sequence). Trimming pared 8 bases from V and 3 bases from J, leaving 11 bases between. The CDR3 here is CASVRDINQPQHF. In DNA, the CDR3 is TGTGCCAGCGTCAGGGACATCAATCAGCCCCAGCATTTT.

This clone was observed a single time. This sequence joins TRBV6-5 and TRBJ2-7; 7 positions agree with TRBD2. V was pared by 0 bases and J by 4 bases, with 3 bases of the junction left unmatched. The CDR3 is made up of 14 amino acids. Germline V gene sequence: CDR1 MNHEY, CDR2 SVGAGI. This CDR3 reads CASSYSAGYYEQYF. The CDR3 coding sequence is TGTGCCAGCAGTTACTCAGCGGGGTATTACGAGCAGTACTTC.

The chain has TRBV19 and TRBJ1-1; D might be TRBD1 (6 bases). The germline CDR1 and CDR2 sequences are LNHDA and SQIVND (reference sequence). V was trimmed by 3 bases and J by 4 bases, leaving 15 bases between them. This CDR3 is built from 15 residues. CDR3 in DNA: TGTGCCAGTAGTATTGTTACTCAGGGGTCCACTGAAGCTTTCTTT. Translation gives CASSIVTQGSTEAFF.

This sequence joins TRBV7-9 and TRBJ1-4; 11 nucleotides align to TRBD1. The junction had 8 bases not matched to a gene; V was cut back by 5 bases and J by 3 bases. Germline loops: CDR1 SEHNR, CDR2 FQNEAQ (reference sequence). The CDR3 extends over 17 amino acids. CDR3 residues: CASSRRTGGVPNEKLFF. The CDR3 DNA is TGTGCCAGCAGCCGTCGGACAGGGGGCGTTCCTAATGAAAAACTGTTTTTT.

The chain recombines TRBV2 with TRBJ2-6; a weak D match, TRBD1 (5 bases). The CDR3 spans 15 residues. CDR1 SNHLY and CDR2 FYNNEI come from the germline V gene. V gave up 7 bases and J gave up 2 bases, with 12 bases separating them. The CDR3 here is CASIKGEAGANVLTF. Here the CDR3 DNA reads TGTGCCAGCATCAAAGGGGAAGCTGGGGCCAACGTCCTGACTTTC.

The CDR3 DNA is TGTGCCAGTAGTACTGAATGGACAGGAGTGATACAAGAGACCCAGTACTTC. Translating gives CASSTEWTGVIQETQYF. V gene TRBV19 combines with J gene TRBJ2-5; TRBD1 aligns across 7 bases. The CDR3 length is 17 residues. The J segment lost 2 bases and the V segment lost 4 bases, leaving 13 bases of the junction unmatched. CDR1 and CDR2 from the germline V gene are LNHDA and SQIVND (reference sequence).

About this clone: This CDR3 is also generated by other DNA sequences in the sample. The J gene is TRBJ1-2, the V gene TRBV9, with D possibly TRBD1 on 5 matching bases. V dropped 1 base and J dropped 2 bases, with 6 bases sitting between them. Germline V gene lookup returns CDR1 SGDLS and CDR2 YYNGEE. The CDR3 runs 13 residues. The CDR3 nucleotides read TGTGCCAGCAGCGTAACAGGCAACTATGGCTACACCTTC. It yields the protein CASSVTGNYGYTF.

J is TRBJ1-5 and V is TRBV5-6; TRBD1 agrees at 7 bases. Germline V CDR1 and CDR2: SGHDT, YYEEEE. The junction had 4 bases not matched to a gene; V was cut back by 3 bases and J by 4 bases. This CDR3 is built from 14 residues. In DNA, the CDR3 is TGTGCCAGCAGCTCGGGACAGTGGAATCAGCCCCAGCATTTT. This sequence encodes CASSSGQWNQPQHF.